This record covers a single T cell receptor beta chain. Sequencing was performed with immunoSEQ multiplex PCR; in TCRdb, only in-frame clones are kept and a portion is missing. Here the sample spans approximately 37,000 clones, around 90% being singletons. This sample stems from a study of OX40 agonist ivuxolimab in advanced cancers. The CDR3 is 13 residues long. Germline assignment: CDR1 SGHTS and CDR2 YDEGEE. The germline V and J ends were trimmed by 2 bases and 0 bases, with 5 bases remaining between them. This chain connects TRBV5-8 to TRBJ1-2; D unclear. The specimen was CD4+ or CD8+ T cells sorted from blood, collected in a trial of the OX40 agonist ivuxolimab. This TCR was recovered from an adult with an advanced solid tumor such as melanoma, head and neck, liver or kidney cancer. The DNA of the CDR3 is TGTGCCAGCAGCTTTGACACTAACTATGGCTACACCTTC. This encodes CASSFDTNYGYTF. Supplemented by reference TRBV5-8 and TRBJ1-2, the full variable domain reads EAGVTQSPTHLIKTRGQQATLRCSPISGHTSVYWYQQALGLGLQFLLWYDEGEERNRGNFPPRFSGRQFPNYSSELNVNALELEDSALYLCASSFDTNYGYTFGSGTRLTVV.